Listed below are T cell receptor beta chains from one sample, sequenced in a study of blood T cell repertoires in COVID-19. The repertoire was sequenced with immunoSEQ multiplex PCR; TCRdb's copy has only in-frame clones and lacks some. The sample shows roughly 80,000 clones, 70% to 90% of them seen only once. The sequenced material came from peripheral blood. These receptor sequences come from a woman in her sixties or seventies with acute or convalescent COVID-19. Each CDR3 is given with its conserved first and last residue. D genes are given only for firm matches. Part of the rows lack a size; the others show once, few, many or a class for expanded clones.

NA	once	TRBV2	TRBJ1-4	TGTGCCAGCAGTGAAGTTCAGGCTGGCGATGAAAAACTGTTTTTT	CASSEVQAGDEKLFF
TRBD2	NA	TRBV11-2	TRBJ2-5	TGTGCCAGCAGCTTAGCTAGCGGGGGTAGCCAAGAGACCCAGTACTTC	CASSLASGGSQETQYF
NA	NA	TRBV14	TRBJ2-1	TGTGCCAGCAGCCGAGGTGTTGGTAGGCAGTTCTTC	CASSRGVGRQFF
NA	hyperexpanded	TRBV6-6	TRBJ2-5	TGTGCCAGCAGTTATTACGACAGTTACCAAGAGACCCAGTACTTC	CASSYYDSYQETQYF
NA	NA	TRBV2	TRBJ1-4	TGTGCCAGCAGTGAAGCGGGTACGGGATCTTACCTAAAACTGTTTTTT	CASSEAGTGSYLKLFF
TRBD2	NA	TRBV9	TRBJ2-5	TGTGCCAGCAGCTCCAGCGGTAGCGGGGGGTACGAGACCCAGTACTTC	CASSSSGSGGYETQYF
NA	NA	TRBV7-8	TRBJ2-5	TGTGCCAGCAGCTCCACTACAGGGTCGCGAGAGACCCAGTACTTC	CASSSTTGSRETQYF
TRBD1	NA	TRBV7-6	TRBJ2-3	TGTGCCAGCAGCTTGAGTATTGTAGGACAGGGCACAGATACGCAGTATTTT	CASSLSIVGQGTDTQYF
TRBD1	NA	TRBV5-1	TRBJ1-1	TGCGCCAGCAGCCACACAGGGGGGGACACTGAAGCTTTCTTT	CASSHTGGDTEAFF
TRBD1	NA	TRBV7-2	TRBJ1-1	TGTGCCAGCAGCTACGACAGGGCTACTGAAGCTTTCTTT	CASSYDRATEAFF
NA	few	TRBV7-9	TRBJ1-4	TGTGCCAGCAGCTTTGGGGGGGAAAAACTGTTTTTT	CASSFGGEKLFF
NA	many	TRBV19	TRBJ1-1	TGTGCCAGTAGCCCGTCTAGGACTGAAGCTTTCTTT	CASSPSRTEAFF
NA	NA	TRBV27	TRBJ1-6	TGTGCCAGCGCTACAGGGATTTCACCCCTCCACTTT	CASATGISPLHF
TRBD1	few	TRBV11-2	TRBJ2-1	TGTGCCAGCAGCTTTCGGGCAGGGGGCTGGATTAGCTCCTACAATGAGCAGTTCTTC	CASSFRAGGWISSYNEQFF